Below, 27 T cell receptor beta chains from the same sample are listed, as sequenced in a study of T cell responses to AZD1222 COVID-19 vaccine. TCRdb keeps only in-frame clones here, not all; method: immunoSEQ multiplex PCR. The sample consists of roughly 150,000 clones, about 90% of them appearing once. Sample: peripheral blood, taken 28 days after the second AZD1222 dose. These receptors were taken from an adult who received the AZD1222 COVID-19 vaccine.

This chain joins TRBV4-3 and TRBJ2-3; TRBD1 agrees at 9 bases. Unmatched junction bases numbered 14, after V lost 0 bases and J lost 7 bases. Germline loops: CDR1 LGHNA, CDR2 YSLEER. The CDR3 is 18 amino acids. The DNA of the CDR3 is TGCGCCAGCAGCCAAGATCTTCAGGGGACAGGGAAGGGGAATACGCAGTATTTT. Amino acid sequence: CASSQDLQGTGKGNTQYF.

The V call is TRBV28, the J call TRBJ2-7, with TRBD2 matching 9 bases. The junction had 13 bases not matched to a gene; V was cut back by 7 bases and J by 6 bases. CDR3 length: 15 amino acids. Germline loops: CDR1 MDHEN, CDR2 SYDVKM. CDR3 amino acids: CASTWPGLALAEQYF. Written as DNA, the CDR3 is TGTGCCAGCACCTGGCCGGGACTAGCCCTGGCCGAGCAGTACTTC.

V and J are TRBV28 and TRBJ2-7, with D tentatively TRBD1 (5 bases). Trimming cost V 3 bases and J 6 bases, with 15 bases left between them. Germline CDR1 reads MDHEN; CDR2 reads SYDVKM. This CDR3 comprises 14 residues. CDR3 DNA sequence: TGTGCCAGCAGTTTGGAGAGGATGGGGCGCGAGCAGTACTTC. Translated: CASSLERMGREQYF.

The V and J genes are TRBV6-5 and TRBJ2-3, with D unresolved. V was cut by 6 bases and J by 4 bases, with 17 bases left in between. The CDR3 has 15 residues. CDR1 is MNHEY and CDR2 is SVGAGI in the germline V gene. CDR3 coding DNA: TGTGCCAGCAGGGCGACCCCGGCCCCATCAGATACGCAGTATTTT. Amino acid sequence: CASRATPAPSDTQYF.

This clone was observed once. V is TRBV30 and J is TRBJ1-2; tentative D call: TRBD1 (5 bases). Trimming pared 4 bases from V and 7 bases from J, leaving 13 bases between. The CDR3 covers 12 residues. CDR1 GTSNPN and CDR2 SVGIG come from the germline V gene (reference sequence). CDR3 amino acids: CAWIQVIGGYTF. In DNA form, the CDR3 reads TGTGCCTGGATACAGGTTATTGGTGGCTACACCTTC. Using reference TRBV30 and TRBJ1-2 for the parts outside the CDR3, the full variable domain is SQTIHQWPATLVQPVGSPLSLECTVEGTSNPNLYWYRQAAGRGLQLLFYSVGIGQISSEVPQNLSASRPQDRQFILSSKKLLLSDSGFYLCAWIQVIGGYTFGSGTRLTVV.

The V gene is TRBV7-9, the J gene TRBJ1-3; D gene uncertain. The CDR3 spans 12 residues. Germline CDR1 and CDR2: SEHNR and FQNEAQ (reference sequence). Trimming took off 5 bases at V and 2 bases at J, with 4 bases between the two ends. CDR3 in DNA: TGTGCCAGCAGCCGAACTGGAAACACCATATATTTT. Translation gives CASSRTGNTIYF.

V usage is TRBV6-2 or TRBV6-3 and J usage is TRBJ2-7, with unresolved D. This CDR3 has 14 amino acids. Trimming took 0 bases from V and 7 from J, leaving 13 bases between them. The germline CDR1 and CDR2 sequences are MNHEY and SVGEGT. CDR3: CASSYSGSFGEQYF. The CDR3 DNA sequence: TGTGCCAGCAGTTACTCAGGCTCCTTTGGGGAGCAGTACTTC.

The V and J genes are TRBV2 and TRBJ1-5; 7 bases are a match to TRBD1. Germline trimming cut 6 bases from V and 5 bases from J; bases unmatched to any gene: 4. The CDR3 contains 13 residues. Germline CDR1 is SNHLY and CDR2 is FYNNEI. The chain's CDR3 is CASRKRGHQPQHF. CDR3 DNA sequence: TGTGCCAGCAGAAAAAGGGGGCATCAGCCCCAGCATTTT.

The chain combines TRBV28 with TRBJ1-2; 8 positions agree with TRBD1. This CDR3 region has 15 residues. Germline V CDR1 and CDR2: MDHEN, SYDVKM. V shed 4 bases and J 4 bases; nucleotides not matched to a gene: 8. The CDR3 DNA sequence: TGTGCCAGCAGTTCAACCGGGACAGGCTCCTATGGCTACACCTTC. Translating gives CASSSTGTGSYGYTF.

V is TRBV25-1 and J is TRBJ2-5; D may be TRBD2 (5 bases). Germline CDR1 MGHDK, CDR2 SYGVNS. V was trimmed by 6 bases and J by 4 bases, leaving 12 bases between them. The CDR3 has 13 residues. This chain's CDR3 is CASSPLGRETQYF. The CDR3 DNA reads as TGTGCCAGCAGCCCCCTGGGGAGAGAGACCCAGTACTTC.

The chain carries TRBV18 and TRBJ2-7; 8 nucleotides agree with TRBD2. Germline loops: CDR1 KGHSH, CDR2 LQKENI. Germline trimming cut 3 bases from V and 5 bases from J; bases unmatched to any gene: 15. The CDR3 is 17 amino acids. CDR3 region: CASSPSRSGRNRNEQYF. The CDR3 bases are TGTGCCAGCTCACCCTCACGCAGCGGGAGAAATCGGAACGAGCAGTACTTC.

This clone was seen once. The gene calls are TRBV3-1 (or the pseudogene TRBV3-2) and TRBJ2-5; D not resolved. V was cut by 4 bases and J by 1 base, with 10 bases left in between. Germline V gene sequence: CDR1 LGHDT, CDR2 YNNKEL (reference sequence). This CDR3 is 14 amino acids long. Written as DNA, the CDR3 is TGTGCCAGCAGCCCCTTGTACAGCCAAGAGACCCAGTACTTC. This sequence encodes CASSPLYSQETQYF.

This chain uses TRBV11-2 with TRBJ2-5; 8 nucleotides agree with TRBD1. The germline V gene encodes CDR1 SGHAT and CDR2 FQNNGV. The CDR3 runs to 14 residues. The V gene end was trimmed by 1 base and the J gene end by 5 bases; junction bases not matched to a gene: 3. Here the CDR3 reads CASSLGTGGETQYF. Written as DNA, the CDR3 is TGTGCCAGCAGCTTAGGTACAGGGGGGGAGACCCAGTACTTC.

CDR3 bases: TGTGCCAGCAGGCGGGGACCCCGTTTGCCCCAGCATTTT. The encoded protein is CASRRGPRLPQHF. The chain carries TRBV12-3 or TRBV12-4 and TRBJ1-5; TRBD1 is a possible D gene (5 bases). This CDR3 is built from 13 residues. Trimming took off 6 bases at V and 9 bases at J, with 15 bases between the two ends.

The gene calls are TRBV6-6 and TRBJ1-5; D call uncertain. V shed 7 bases and J shed 6 bases, with 13 bases lying between them. Germline V gene sequence: CDR1 MNHNY, CDR2 SVGAGI (reference sequence). The CDR3 contains 13 residues. CDR3 nucleotides: TGTGCCAGCACCCAGGTGGGTGGTCAGCCCCAGCATTTT. It translates to CASTQVGGQPQHF.

Only one count was recorded for this clone. The gene calls are TRBV4-3 and TRBJ2-2; 11 bases are shared with TRBD2. J lost 4 bases, V lost 0 bases, and 10 bases had no gene match. There are 19 residues in the CDR3. Germline loops: CDR1 LGHNA, CDR2 YSLEER. The DNA for the CDR3 is TGCGCCAGCAGCCAAGATCCTAGCGGGAGGAACGTTGGCACCGGGGAGCTGTTTTTT. Translated, it gives CASSQDPSGRNVGTGELFF.

The J gene is TRBJ1-2, the V gene TRBV3-1 (or the pseudogene TRBV3-2); 9 bases line up with TRBD1. The CDR3 totals 14 residues. CDR1 and CDR2 (germline): LGHDT, YNNKEL (reference sequence). The ends lost 3 bases at V and 4 bases at J; junction bases unmatched: 3. Written as DNA, the CDR3 is TGTGCCAGCAGCCAGGAGACAGGGGGCTATGGCTACACCTTC. It is translated as CASSQETGGYGYTF.

This clone is a singleton in its sample. This chain connects TRBV27 to TRBJ1-6, with D perhaps matching TRBD1 (5 bases). Trimming shortened V by 6 bases and J by 4 bases, and 10 bases separated the two germline ends. This CDR3 region has 14 residues. CDR1 MNHEY and CDR2 SMNVEV come from the germline V gene (reference sequence). The DNA for the CDR3 is TGTGCCAGCAGGGGCAGGGAGTATAATTCACCCCTCCACTTT. This codes for CASRGREYNSPLHF.

The gene calls are TRBV3-1 (or the pseudogene TRBV3-2) and TRBJ2-5, with TRBD1 matching over 7 bases. This CDR3 comprises 17 residues. The J segment lost 0 bases and the V segment lost 4 bases, leaving 11 bases of the junction unmatched. In germline, CDR1 is LGHDT, CDR2 YNNKEL (reference sequence). CDR3 DNA sequence: TGTGCCAGCAGCCCGTCACCGGGACAGCCGTACCAAGAGACCCAGTACTTC. This translates into CASSPSPGQPYQETQYF.

The genes are TRBV7-2 and TRBJ1-2, with 7 bases aligning to TRBD1. CDR1 and CDR2 (germline): SGHTA, FQGNSA. This CDR3 spans 15 amino acids. J was trimmed by 2 bases and V by 1 base; bases with no gene match: 4. CDR3 region: CASSLEPGGNYGYTF. DNA for the CDR3: TGTGCCAGCAGCTTAGAGCCAGGGGGAAACTATGGCTACACCTTC. Filled out from reference TRBV7-2 and TRBJ1-2, the complete variable domain reads GAGVSQSPSNKVTEKGKDVELRCDPISGHTALYWYRQSLGQGLEFLIYFQGNSAPDKSGLPSDRFSAERTGGSVSTLTIQRTQQEDSAVYLCASSLEPGGNYGYTFGSGTRLTVV.

V usage is TRBV28 and J usage is TRBJ1-1, with a tentative D call TRBD1 (5 bases). V dropped 7 bases and J dropped 1 base, with 16 bases sitting between them. The CDR3 sequence is 15 residues long. Germline CDR1 reads MDHEN; CDR2 reads SYDVKM. CDR3 DNA sequence: TGTGCCAGCAATCTCCCGGGACGGACGAACACTGAAGCTTTCTTT. Translating it yields CASNLPGRTNTEAFF.

This clone has just a few counts. V and J are TRBV21-1 and TRBJ1-4; the table's D call, TRBD1, has no DNA check behind it. TRBV21-1 is classified as a pseudogene. The CDR3 is 15 amino acids. The CDR3 bases are TGTGCCAGCAGCCACCGACAGGGGGCGGGTGAAAAACTGTTTTTT. Translated: CASSHRQGAGEKLFF.

The rearrangement uses TRBV3-1 (or the pseudogene TRBV3-2) and TRBJ2-1; perhaps D is TRBD1 or TRBD2 (5 bases each). The CDR3 totals 15 residues. Germline V lookup: CDR1 LGHDT, CDR2 YNNKEL (reference sequence). V lost 1 base, J lost 8 bases, and 15 bases lay in between. DNA of the CDR3: TGTGCCAGCAGCCAAGCCGCCCTGGGGGTCCATGAGCAGTTCTTC. It codes for CASSQAALGVHEQFF.

The V gene is TRBV12-5, the J gene TRBJ1-1, with 9 bases fitting TRBD1. Germline V CDR1 and CDR2: LGHNT, FRNRAP. The CDR3 totals 16 residues. The junction had 13 bases not matched to a gene; V was cut back by 6 bases and J by 5 bases. Here the CDR3 DNA reads TGTGCTAGTGGACTGACAGGGGGTAGGATTAGGACTGAAGCTTTCTTT. Translating gives CASGLTGGRIRTEAFF.

The J gene is TRBJ1-6, the V gene TRBV20-1; no clear D gene. CDR3 length: 15 amino acids. Germline CDR1 reads DFQATT; CDR2 reads SNEGSKA (reference sequence). The V end lost 3 bases, the J end lost 8 bases, and 17 bases lay between the germline ends. In nucleotides, the CDR3 is TGCAGTGCTAGTTCCGGAGCCGCCCTTCATTCACCCCTCCACTTT. Protein sequence: CSASSGAALHSPLHF.

This clone has a handful of counts. The gene calls are TRBV27 and TRBJ1-5; TRBD1 is a possible D gene (6 bases). This CDR3 has 16 residues. Between the trimmed V and J ends, which lost 2 bases and 7 bases, there was a span of 18 bases. From germline, CDR1 is MNHEY and CDR2 SMNVEV (reference sequence). Written as DNA, the CDR3 is TGTGCCAGCAGTTTAATTTCGGGGGGGCAGGGGCAGCCCCAGCATTTT. Encoded protein: CASSLISGGQGQPQHF.

The chain carries TRBV7-6 and TRBJ2-5; TRBD2 aligns across 11 bases. V lost 7 bases and J lost 1; bases outside the gene matches: 5. The length of the CDR3 is 15 residues. Germline assignment: CDR1 SGHVS and CDR2 FNYEAQ. The CDR3 is CASTSSGGLQETQYF. In nucleotides, the CDR3 is TGTGCCAGCACCTCTAGCGGGGGGCTCCAAGAGACCCAGTACTTC. The full variable domain, with the rest looked up from reference TRBV7-6 and TRBJ2-5, is GAGVSQSPRYKVTKRGQDVALRCDPISGHVSLYWYRQALGQGPEFLTYFNYEAQQDKSGLPNDRFSAERPEGSISTLTIQRTEQRDSAMYRCASTSSGGLQETQYFGPGTRLLVL.